This TCR beta chain was recorded in a study of beta chain features in type 1 diabetes. The wider study: Researchers looked at fewer than 120,000,000 sorted cells across all samples.

Every donor provided one heparinised blood draw, which averaged about 110 mL. Whole-study findings and limits: Among all four CD4+ subsets, Type 1 diabetes patients had TCRB CDR3s that were moderately but significantly shorter. A pattern of fewer insertions and more deletions at VDJ junctions was seen in type 1 diabetes patients.

The sequenced template was cDNA made from the entire isolated RNA. Profiled with immunoSEQ multiplex PCR; TCRdb holds only in-frame clones, not every one. The sample yields about 150,000 clones, around 10% seen once. Germline CDR1 and CDR2: SGHDT and YYEEEE. The V gene lost 2 bases and the J gene lost 0 bases, with 11 bases spanning the gap. This CDR3 spans 15 amino acids. This clone turned up a few times. Its cognate antigen is unknown. The TCR originated in a man aged 18-30 years in good health. The chain employs TRBV5-6 and TRBJ1-1; tentatively, D is TRBD1 (5 bases). Sequenced input: central memory CD4+ T cells from blood. Here the CDR3 reads CASSFGAGLNTEAFF. The CDR3 DNA reads TGTGCCAGCAGCTTCGGGGCCGGTCTGAACACTGAAGCTTTCTTT. The variable domain in full, with the rest retrieved from reference TRBV5-6 and TRBJ1-1, is DAGVTQSPTHLIKTRGQQVTLRCSPKSGHDTVSWYQQALGQGPQFIFQYYEEEERQRGNFPDRFSGHQFPNYSSELNVNALLLGDSALYLCASSFGAGLNTEAFFGQGTRLTVV.